This T cell receptor beta chain was captured by sequencing in a study of blood T cell repertoires in COVID-19. Study overall: Whether acute or convalescent, the COVID-19 samples came from the United States, Italy and Spain.

Clones were read by immunoSEQ multiplex PCR, and TCRdb kept only the in-frame ones, dropping some. The sample carries a few hundred thousand clones, about 89% recorded once. This CDR3 spans 14 amino acids. Germline V CDR1 and CDR2: SEHNR, FQNEAQ (reference sequence). Trimming left V 5 bases short and J 5 bases short, with 15 bases between. Recruits, aged about 18 to 95 years, lived in some 25 US areas. Which cohort a participant joined came from the clinical history participants gave. Before being deemed recovered, Cohort 3 donors had two negative PCRs, clearance, or symptom resolution. The chain couples TRBV7-9 to TRBJ1-1; D is unresolved. This receptor was obtained from a woman aged 40-49 years who had recovered from COVID-19. Sequences were obtained from PBMCs or T cells enriched from blood (not recorded which). The CDR3 nucleotides read TGTGCCAGCAGCCCCTGGAGGGCGAGGACTGAAGCTTTCTTT. Translation: CASSPWRARTEAFF.